This T cell receptor beta chain came from a study of blood T cell repertoires in COVID-19. The wider study: The United States, Italy and Spain were the sources of the acute and convalescent COVID-19 samples.

Participants came from about 24 US areas, aged roughly 18 to 89 years. Donors were grouped by their self-reported clinical history. What the recovered Cohort 3 donors had was two negative PCRs, clearance, or symptom resolution. Data came from immunoSEQ multiplex PCR; TCRdb stores just in-frame clones and leaves some out. This sample yields 160,000 or so clones, of which around 82% are seen a single time; around 18% belongs to the top ten. In germline, CDR1 is SGHDN, CDR2 FVKESK. The trim removed 4 bases at V and 6 bases at J, leaving 12 bases unmatched. The CDR3 spans 16 residues. Sequenced input: PBMCs or T cells enriched from blood (not recorded which). The TCR was taken from a man in his 60s who had recovered from COVID-19. The chain couples TRBV14 to TRBJ2-1, with 7 bases fitting TRBD2. The CDR3 loop reads CASSRGAWAGVNEQFF. The CDR3 bases are TGTGCCAGCAGCCGAGGGGCCTGGGCGGGGGTCAATGAGCAGTTCTTC.